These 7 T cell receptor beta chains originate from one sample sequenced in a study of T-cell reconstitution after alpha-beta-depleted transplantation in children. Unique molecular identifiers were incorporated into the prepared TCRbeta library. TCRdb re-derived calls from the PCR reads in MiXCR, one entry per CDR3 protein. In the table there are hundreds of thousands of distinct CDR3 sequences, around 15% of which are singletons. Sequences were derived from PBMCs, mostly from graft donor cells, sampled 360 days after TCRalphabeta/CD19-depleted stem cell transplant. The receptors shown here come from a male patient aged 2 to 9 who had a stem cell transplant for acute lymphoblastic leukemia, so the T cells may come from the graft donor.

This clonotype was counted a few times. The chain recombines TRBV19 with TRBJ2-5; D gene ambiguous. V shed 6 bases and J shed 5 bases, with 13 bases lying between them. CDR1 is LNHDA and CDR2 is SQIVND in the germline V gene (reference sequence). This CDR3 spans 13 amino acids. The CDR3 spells CASRPGPGETQYF. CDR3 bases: TGTGCCAGTAGACCCGGGCCTGGGGAGACCCAGTACTTC. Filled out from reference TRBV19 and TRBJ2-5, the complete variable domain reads DGGITQSPKYLFRKEGQNVTLSCEQNLNHDAMYWYRQDPGQGLRLIYYSQIVNDFQKGDIAEGYSVSREKKESFPLTVTSAQKNPTAFYLCASRPGPGETQYFGPGTRLLVL.

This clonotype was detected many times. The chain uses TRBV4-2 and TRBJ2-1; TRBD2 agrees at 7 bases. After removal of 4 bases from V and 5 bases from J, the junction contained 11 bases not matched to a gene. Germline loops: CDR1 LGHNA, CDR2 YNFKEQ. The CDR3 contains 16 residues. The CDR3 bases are TGTGCCAGCAGCCGTATTGCACTAGCGCTTAACAATGAGCAGTTCTTC. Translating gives CASSRIALALNNEQFF.

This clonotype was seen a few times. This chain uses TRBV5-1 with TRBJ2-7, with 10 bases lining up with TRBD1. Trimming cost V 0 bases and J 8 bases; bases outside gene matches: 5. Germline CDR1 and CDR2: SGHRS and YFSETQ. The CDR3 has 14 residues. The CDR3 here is CASSLGQGADQQYF. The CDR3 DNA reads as TGCGCCAGCAGCTTGGGACAGGGGGCCGATCAGCAGTACTTC.

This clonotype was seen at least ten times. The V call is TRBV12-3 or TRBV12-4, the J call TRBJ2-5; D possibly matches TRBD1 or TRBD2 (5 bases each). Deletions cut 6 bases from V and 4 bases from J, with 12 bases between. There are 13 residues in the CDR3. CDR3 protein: CASRGSGGETQYF. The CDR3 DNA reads TGTGCCAGCAGAGGGAGTGGGGGAGAGACCCAGTACTTC.

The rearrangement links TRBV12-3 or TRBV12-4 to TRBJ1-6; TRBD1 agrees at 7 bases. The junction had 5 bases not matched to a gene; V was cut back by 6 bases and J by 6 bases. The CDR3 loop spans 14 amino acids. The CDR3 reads CASRGDSPNSPLHF. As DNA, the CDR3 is TGTGCCAGCAGGGGGGACAGCCCTAATTCACCCCTCCACTTT.

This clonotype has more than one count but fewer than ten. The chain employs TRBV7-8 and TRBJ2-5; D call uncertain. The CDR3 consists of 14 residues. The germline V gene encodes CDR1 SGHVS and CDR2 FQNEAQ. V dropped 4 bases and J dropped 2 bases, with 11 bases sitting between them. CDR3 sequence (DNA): TGTGCCAGCAGCTCCTACAGAGTACAAGAGACCCAGTACTTC. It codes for CASSSYRVQETQYF. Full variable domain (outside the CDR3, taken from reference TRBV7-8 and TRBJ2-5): GAGVSQSPRYKVAKRGQDVALRCDPISGHVSLFWYQQALGQGPEFLTYFQNEAQLDKSGLPSDRFFAERPEGSVSTLKIQRTQQEDSAVYLCASSSYRVQETQYFGPGTRLLVL.

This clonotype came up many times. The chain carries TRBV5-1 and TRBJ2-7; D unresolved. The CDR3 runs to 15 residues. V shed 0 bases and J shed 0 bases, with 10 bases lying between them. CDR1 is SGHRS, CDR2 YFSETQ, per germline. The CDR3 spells CASSLERGYSYEQYF. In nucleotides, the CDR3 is TGCGCCAGCAGCTTGGAGCGCGGCTACTCCTACGAGCAGTACTTC.